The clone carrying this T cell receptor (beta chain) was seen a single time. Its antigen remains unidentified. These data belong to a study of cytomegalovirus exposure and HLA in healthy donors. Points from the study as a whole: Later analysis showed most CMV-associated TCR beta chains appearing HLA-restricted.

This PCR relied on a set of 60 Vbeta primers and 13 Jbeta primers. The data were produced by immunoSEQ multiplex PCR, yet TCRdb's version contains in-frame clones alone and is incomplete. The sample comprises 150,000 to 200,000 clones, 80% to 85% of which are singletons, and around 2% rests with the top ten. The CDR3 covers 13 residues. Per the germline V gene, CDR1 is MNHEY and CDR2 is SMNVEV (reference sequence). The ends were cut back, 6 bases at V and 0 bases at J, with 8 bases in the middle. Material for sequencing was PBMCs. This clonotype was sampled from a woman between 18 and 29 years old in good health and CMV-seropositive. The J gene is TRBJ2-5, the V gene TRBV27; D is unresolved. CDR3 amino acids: CASRNPNQETQYF. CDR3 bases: TGTGCCAGCAGAAATCCAAACCAAGAGACCCAGTACTTC.